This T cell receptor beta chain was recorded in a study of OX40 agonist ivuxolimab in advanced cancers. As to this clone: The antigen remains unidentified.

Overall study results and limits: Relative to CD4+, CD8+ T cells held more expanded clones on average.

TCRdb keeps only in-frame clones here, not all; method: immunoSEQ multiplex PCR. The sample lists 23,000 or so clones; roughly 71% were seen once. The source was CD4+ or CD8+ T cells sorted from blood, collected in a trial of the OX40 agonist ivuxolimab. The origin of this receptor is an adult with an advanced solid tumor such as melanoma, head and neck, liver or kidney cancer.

The CDR3 loop reads CASSYLGSNQPQHF. The CDR3 coding sequence is TGTGCCAGCAGCTACCTAGGTAGCAATCAGCCCCAGCATTTT. The V gene is TRBV7-2, the J gene TRBJ1-5, with D uncertain. The CDR3 is made up of 14 amino acids. V gave up 4 bases and J gave up 0 bases, with 7 bases separating them. CDR1 and CDR2 (germline): SGHTA, FQGNSA. The full variable domain, its missing parts supplied by reference TRBV7-2 and TRBJ1-5, is GAGVSQSPSNKVTEKGKDVELRCDPISGHTALYWYRQSLGQGLEFLIYFQGNSAPDKSGLPSDRFSAERTGGSVSTLTIQRTQQEDSAVYLCASSYLGSNQPQHFGDGTRLSIL.